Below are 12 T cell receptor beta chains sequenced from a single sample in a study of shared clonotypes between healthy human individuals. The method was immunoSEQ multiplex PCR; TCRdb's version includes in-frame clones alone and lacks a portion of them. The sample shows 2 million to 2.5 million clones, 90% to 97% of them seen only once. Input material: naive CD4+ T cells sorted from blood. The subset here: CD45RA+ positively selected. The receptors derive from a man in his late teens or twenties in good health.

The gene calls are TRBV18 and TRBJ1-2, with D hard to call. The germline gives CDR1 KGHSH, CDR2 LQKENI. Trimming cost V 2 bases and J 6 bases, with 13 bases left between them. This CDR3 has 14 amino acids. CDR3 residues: CASSPNESGDGYTF. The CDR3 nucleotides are TGTGCCAGCTCACCAAACGAATCTGGGGATGGCTACACCTTC.

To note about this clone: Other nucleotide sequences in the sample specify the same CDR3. The CDR3 DNA sequence: TGTGCCAGCAGTTTATATGGGACAGCCAATTCACCCCTCCACTTT. This translates into CASSLYGTANSPLHF. The chain is built from TRBV27 and TRBJ1-6, with 7 bases lining up with TRBD1. The junction had 4 bases not matched to a gene; V was cut back by 1 base and J by 7 bases. Germline V lookup: CDR1 MNHEY, CDR2 SMNVEV (reference sequence). The CDR3 is made up of 15 amino acids.

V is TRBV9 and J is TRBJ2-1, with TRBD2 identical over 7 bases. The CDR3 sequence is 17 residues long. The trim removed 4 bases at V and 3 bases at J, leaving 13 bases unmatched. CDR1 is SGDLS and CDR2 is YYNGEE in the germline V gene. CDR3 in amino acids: CASSPLPGRGSYNEQFF. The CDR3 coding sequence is TGTGCCAGCAGCCCCCTACCGGGGCGGGGGAGCTACAATGAGCAGTTCTTC.

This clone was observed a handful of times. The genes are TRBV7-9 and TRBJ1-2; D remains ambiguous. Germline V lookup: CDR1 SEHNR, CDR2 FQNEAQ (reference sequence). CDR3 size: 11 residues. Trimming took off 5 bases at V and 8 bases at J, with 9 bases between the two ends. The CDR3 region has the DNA TGTGCCAGCAGCCCGGAGGTAGGCTACACCTTC. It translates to CASSPEVGYTF.

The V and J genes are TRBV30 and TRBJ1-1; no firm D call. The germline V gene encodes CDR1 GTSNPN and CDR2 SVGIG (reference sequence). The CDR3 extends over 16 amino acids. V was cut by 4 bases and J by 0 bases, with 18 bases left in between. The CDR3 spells CAWNKGRIYMNTEAFF. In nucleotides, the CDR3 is TGTGCCTGGAACAAAGGACGGATCTACATGAACACTGAAGCTTTCTTT.

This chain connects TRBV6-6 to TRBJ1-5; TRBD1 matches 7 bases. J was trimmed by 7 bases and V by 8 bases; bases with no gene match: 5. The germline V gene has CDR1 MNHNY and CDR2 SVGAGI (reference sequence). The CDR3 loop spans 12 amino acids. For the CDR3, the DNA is TGTGCCAGCGACAGGGAGAGCCAGCCCCAGCATTTT. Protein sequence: CASDRESQPQHF.

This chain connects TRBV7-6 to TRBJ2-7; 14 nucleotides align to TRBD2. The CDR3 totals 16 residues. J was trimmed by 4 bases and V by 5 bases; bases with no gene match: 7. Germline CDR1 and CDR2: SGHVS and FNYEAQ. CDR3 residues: CASSGGTSGSGYEQYF. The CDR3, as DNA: TGTGCCAGCAGCGGGGGGACTAGCGGGAGTGGGTACGAGCAGTACTTC.

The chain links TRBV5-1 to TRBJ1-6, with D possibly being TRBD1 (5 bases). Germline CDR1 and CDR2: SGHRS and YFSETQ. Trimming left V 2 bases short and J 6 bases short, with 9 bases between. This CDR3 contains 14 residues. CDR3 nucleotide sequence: TGCGCCAGCAGCTTTGAGGGGATTAATTCACCCCTCCACTTT. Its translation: CASSFEGINSPLHF.

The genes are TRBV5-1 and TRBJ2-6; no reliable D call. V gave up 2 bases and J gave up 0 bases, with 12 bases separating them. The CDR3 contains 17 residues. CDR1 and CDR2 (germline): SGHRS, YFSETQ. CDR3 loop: CASSFDGRSSGANVLTF. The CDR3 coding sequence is TGCGCCAGCAGCTTTGACGGGCGTAGCTCTGGGGCCAACGTCCTGACTTTC.

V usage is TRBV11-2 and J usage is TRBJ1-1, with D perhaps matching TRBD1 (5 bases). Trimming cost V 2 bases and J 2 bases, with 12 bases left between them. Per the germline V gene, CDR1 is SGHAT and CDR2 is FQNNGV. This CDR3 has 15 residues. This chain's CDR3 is CASSLWGGINTEAFF. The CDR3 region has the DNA TGTGCCAGCAGCTTATGGGGGGGAATTAACACTGAAGCTTTCTTT. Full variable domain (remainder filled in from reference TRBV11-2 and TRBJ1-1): EAGVAQSPRYKIIEKRQSVAFWCNPISGHATLYWYQQILGQGPKLLIQFQNNGVVDDSQLPKDRFSAERLKGVDSTLKIQPAKLEDSAVYLCASSLWGGINTEAFFGQGTRLTVV.

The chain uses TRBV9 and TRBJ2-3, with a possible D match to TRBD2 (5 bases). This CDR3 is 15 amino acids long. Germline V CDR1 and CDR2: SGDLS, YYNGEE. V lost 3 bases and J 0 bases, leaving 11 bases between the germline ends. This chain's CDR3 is CASSGTPKSTDTQYF. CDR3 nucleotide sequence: TGTGCCAGCAGCGGGACTCCTAAAAGCACAGATACGCAGTATTTT.

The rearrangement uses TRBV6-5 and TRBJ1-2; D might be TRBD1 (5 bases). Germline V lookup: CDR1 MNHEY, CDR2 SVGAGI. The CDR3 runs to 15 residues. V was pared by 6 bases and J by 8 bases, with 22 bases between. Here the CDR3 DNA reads TGTGCCAGCAGCCGTTCGGGGCAGGGAATCGGCGGCTACACCTTC. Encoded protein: CASSRSGQGIGGYTF.